This TCR beta chain was sequenced for a study of post-analysis software for immune sequencing data. Study details: Both relapsing-remitting and secondary progressive multiple sclerosis featured among the disease courses, as did progressive-relapsing multiple sclerosis.

Germline CDR1 SGHRS, CDR2 YFSETQ. This CDR3 region has 14 residues. Concerning this clonotype: Its antigen is unknown.

Whole-study results and caveats: Significantly lower normalized Chao1 diversity was found in patients with multiple sclerosis relative to controls. Five or six TRBV segments, TRBV5-6, TRBV5-1 and TRBV20-1 among them, were found more frequent in patients than controls.

The authors incorporated unique molecular identifiers into the TCR beta cDNA libraries. TCRdb used MiXCR to reprocess the PCR reads, holding one entry per CDR3 protein. The table lists approximately 360,000 distinct CDR3 sequences, 30% to 45% of them singletons, with 13% in the top ten. The V gene is TRBV5-1, the J gene TRBJ2-7; 8 bases are shared with TRBD2. The J call could be wrong; TRBJ2-5 is a better fit for the DNA end. The receptor was derived from a girl aged 5-17 years with multiple sclerosis. The sequencing input was blood. The CDR3 coding sequence is TGCGCCAGCAGCACCGGGAGGGAGTTGGAGACCCAGTACTTC. It translates to CASSTGRELETQYF.